The 23 T cell receptor beta chains reported below all come from one sample, sequenced in a study of beta chain features in type 1 diabetes. The whole isolated RNA underwent reverse transcription, so sequencing captured expressed TCRB transcripts. Libraries were prepared by immunoSEQ multiplex PCR; TCRdb keeps only in-frame clonotypes and omits some of them. The profile shows 250,000 to 300,000 clones, roughly 8% of them singletons. The material sequenced was central memory CD4+ T cells from blood. Receptor source: a woman under 30 in good health.

CDR3 protein: CASSPGPGYETQYF. The CDR3 bases are TGTGCCAGCAGCCCCGGTCCAGGGTATGAGACCCAGTACTTC. This chain links TRBV7-2 with TRBJ2-5; TRBD1 might be the D (5 bases). Deletions cut 5 bases from V and 5 bases from J, with 15 bases between. This CDR3 is built from 14 residues. Germline values: CDR1 SGHTA, CDR2 FQGNSA.

This clone was observed a few times. The chain carries TRBV6-6 and TRBJ2-1, with 8 nucleotides matching TRBD2. The V segment lost 6 bases and the J segment 8 bases; nucleotides outside the gene matches: 9. Germline CDR1 reads MNHNY; CDR2 reads SVGAGI (reference sequence). CDR3 length: 14 residues. This chain's CDR3 is CASSSGGPHHEQFF. In DNA form, the CDR3 reads TGTGCCAGCAGCTCGGGGGGGCCCCATCATGAGCAGTTCTTC.

This clone was seen only a few times. This chain connects TRBV2 to TRBJ2-7, with 7 bases that match TRBD1. The germline CDR1 and CDR2 sequences are SNHLY and FYNNEI. V trimming: 0 bases; J trimming: 0 bases; junction bases outside the gene matches: 5. The CDR3 is 16 residues long. The CDR3 sequence is CASSEALTGSSYEQYV. The CDR3 DNA reads as TGTGCCAGCAGTGAAGCCCTGACAGGGAGCTCCTACGAGCAGTACGTC.

This clone was seen only a few times. The chain couples TRBV19 to TRBJ2-3; TRBD2 matches 11 bases. V trimming: 1 base; J trimming: 6 bases; junction bases outside the gene matches: 12. The CDR3 length is 18 residues. The germline CDR1 and CDR2 sequences are LNHDA and SQIVND (reference sequence). The CDR3 here is CASSIGLAGTRMFDTQYF. CDR3 in DNA: TGTGCCAGTAGTATAGGACTAGCGGGGACCAGAATGTTCGATACGCAGTATTTT. The variable domain in full, completed from reference TRBV19 and TRBJ2-3, reads DGGITQSPKYLFRKEGQNVTLSCEQNLNHDAMYWYRQDPGQGLRLIYYSQIVNDFQKGDIAEGYSVSREKKESFPLTVTSAQKNPTAFYLCASSIGLAGTRMFDTQYFGPGTRLTVL.

This clone was seen more than once but under ten times. The chain joins TRBV7-2 to TRBJ1-5, with a tentative D call TRBD1 (5 bases). CDR1 and CDR2 from the germline V gene are SGHTA and FQGNSA. The CDR3 sequence is 15 residues long. Trimming shortened V by 6 bases and J by 5 bases, and 17 bases separated the two germline ends. CDR3 residues: CASRHINGAHQPQHF. CDR3 nucleotide sequence: TGTGCCAGCAGACACATAAACGGGGCCCATCAGCCCCAGCATTTT.

This clone was observed a few times. This may be a read error, as it is one base from a much larger clone. This CDR3 is also generated by other DNA sequences in the sample. V and J are TRBV7-2 and TRBJ2-5; 7 nucleotides agree with TRBD1. The V gene end was trimmed by 3 bases and the J gene end by 4 bases; junction bases not matched to a gene: 5. This CDR3 spans 14 amino acids. Germline CDR1 SGHTA, CDR2 FQGNSA. CDR3 loop: CASSLRAGGETQYF. CDR3 sequence (DNA): TGTGCCAGCAGCTTGAGGGCAGGGGGAGAGACCCAGTACTTC.

This clone was found a few times. This chain links TRBV18 with TRBJ2-3; TRBD1 agrees at 8 bases. Germline-derived CDR1 and CDR2 are KGHSH and LQKENI. CDR3 length: 16 amino acids. With V trimmed by 0 bases and J by 5 bases, 7 bases remained unmatched. This chain's CDR3 is CASSPPRQGARDTQYF. CDR3 bases: TGTGCCAGCTCACCACCGCGCCAGGGGGCGAGAGATACGCAGTATTTT.

This clone was found a few times. This chain links TRBV14 with TRBJ1-2; no reliable D call. This CDR3 region has 14 residues. The germline V gene encodes CDR1 SGHDN and CDR2 FVKESK. The V gene lost 3 bases and the J gene lost 8 bases, with 16 bases spanning the gap. The CDR3 is CASSHIRSRGGYTF. The CDR3 region has the DNA TGTGCCAGCAGCCACATTAGAAGTAGAGGAGGCTACACCTTC.

This clone was seen only a few times. The genes are TRBV7-2 and TRBJ2-1; 8 bases map to TRBD1. The germline CDR1 and CDR2 sequences are SGHTA and FQGNSA. The trim removed 2 bases at V and 1 base at J, leaving 4 bases unmatched. The CDR3 consists of 16 residues. The CDR3 sequence is CASSLRQGASYNEQFF. The CDR3 bases are TGTGCCAGCAGCTTAAGGCAGGGGGCGTCCTACAATGAGCAGTTCTTC.

The chain combines TRBV2 with TRBJ2-1, with TRBD2 identical over 11 bases. Trimming cost V 6 bases and J 4 bases; bases outside gene matches: 2. The CDR3 consists of 14 residues. From germline, CDR1 is SNHLY and CDR2 FYNNEI. The CDR3 sequence: CASRGTSGYNEQFF. The CDR3, as DNA: TGTGCCAGCAGAGGGACTAGCGGATACAATGAGCAGTTCTTC.

This clone turned up a few times. The genes are TRBV5-1 and TRBJ1-1; D not certain. The germline V and J ends were trimmed by 6 bases and 5 bases, with 14 bases remaining between them. This CDR3 has 13 residues. Looked up from germline, CDR1 is SGHRS and CDR2 is YFSETQ. Written as DNA, the CDR3 is TGCGCCAGCATCGGGCAAGGCAGGACTGAAGCTTTCTTT. Encoded protein: CASIGQGRTEAFF.

Many counts were recorded for this clone. V gene TRBV6-5 combines with J gene TRBJ1-1; possibly TRBD1 for D (5 bases). V was pared by 6 bases and J by 0 bases, with 8 bases between. This CDR3 spans 13 amino acids. Germline V gene sequence: CDR1 MNHEY, CDR2 SVGAGI. The CDR3 loop reads CASSRGLNTEAFF. The DNA for the CDR3 is TGTGCCAGCAGCCGGGGACTGAACACTGAAGCTTTCTTT.

CDR3 DNA: TGTGCCAGCATGGAAGCTCGGGGGGCTCAAGAGACCCAGTACTTC. As protein: CASMEARGAQETQYF. The rearrangement joins TRBV2 to TRBJ2-5, with a tentative D call TRBD2 (7 bases). Germline V gives CDR1 SNHLY, CDR2 FYNNEI. The CDR3 extends over 15 amino acids. Trimming took off 7 bases at V and 2 bases at J, with 17 bases between the two ends.

The V gene is TRBV7-2, the J gene TRBJ2-3; D is ambiguous. The CDR3 has 13 amino acids. V dropped 5 bases and J dropped 2 bases, with 8 bases sitting between them. The germline gives CDR1 SGHTA, CDR2 FQGNSA. CDR3 region: CASSTRPTDTQYF. The CDR3 bases are TGTGCCAGCAGCACAAGGCCCACAGATACGCAGTATTTT.

Note on this clone: The junction departs from germline at one end; a sequencing error may be responsible. The identical CDR3 is also encoded by other nucleotide sequences in the sample. V gene TRBV14 combines with J gene TRBJ2-6, with TRBD2 matching 8 bases. The CDR3 consists of 13 residues. Germline V gives CDR1 SGHDN, CDR2 FVKESK. CDR3 amino acids: CASSHSGANVLTF. Here the CDR3 DNA reads TGTGCCAGCAGCCATAGCGGGGCCAACGTTCTGACTTTC.

This clone was observed a few times. The CDR3 DNA is TGCGCCAGCAGCCGTTTAGGTGCTAGGGATACGCAGTATTTT. As protein: CASSRLGARDTQYF. The chain combines TRBV4-1 with TRBJ2-3; no clear D gene. CDR3 length: 14 residues. Looked up from germline, CDR1 is MGHRA and CDR2 is YSYEKL. V lost 4 bases and J 6 bases, leaving 14 bases between the germline ends.

This clone was detected only a few times. This chain uses TRBV28 with TRBJ2-2; the D is unclear. V lost 2 bases and J lost 4, with 8 bases in between. Germline V gene data show CDR1 as MDHEN and CDR2 as SYDVKM. This CDR3 contains 14 residues. The CDR3 region is CASSLVATTGELFF. CDR3 coding DNA: TGTGCCAGCAGTTTAGTGGCAACCACCGGGGAGCTGTTTTTT. Full variable domain (remainder filled in from reference TRBV28 and TRBJ2-2): DVKVTQSSRYLVKRTGEKVFLECVQDMDHENMFWYRQDPGLGLRLIYFSYDVKMKEKGDIPEGYSVSREKKERFSLILESASTNQTSMYLCASSLVATTGELFFGEGSRLTVL.

This chain links TRBV5-4 with TRBJ2-1, with D maybe TRBD2 (5 bases). CDR1 is SGHNT, CDR2 YYREEE, per germline (reference sequence). The V end was cut by 1 base, the J end by 3 bases, with 14 bases between. The CDR3 extends over 16 amino acids. This CDR3 is CASSLIRLADYNEQFF. The DNA of the CDR3 is TGTGCCAGCAGCTTGATCCGGCTAGCAGACTACAATGAGCAGTTCTTC.

The table lists this clone with many counts. CDR3 loop: CASSYPGIEQYF. The CDR3, as DNA: TGTGCCAGCAGCTACCCAGGGATCGAGCAGTACTTC. This chain links TRBV7-2 with TRBJ2-7; maybe TRBD1 (5 bases). V was clipped by 4 bases and J by 6 bases, with 10 bases between them. The V gene's germline CDR1 is SGHTA and CDR2 FQGNSA. This CDR3 contains 12 residues.

The V call is TRBV4-3, the J call TRBJ2-3, with D tentatively TRBD2 (6 bases). The CDR3 extends over 15 amino acids. Germline V gives CDR1 LGHNA, CDR2 YSLEER. The V gene lost 3 bases and the J gene lost 0 bases, with 10 bases spanning the gap. The CDR3 loop is CASSHRDLSTDTQYF. The CDR3 coding sequence is TGCGCCAGCAGCCACCGGGACTTGAGCACAGATACGCAGTATTTT.

The chain uses TRBV9 and TRBJ2-2, with TRBD1 matching over 7 bases. Germline CDR1 is SGDLS and CDR2 is YYNGEE. The J segment lost 3 bases and the V segment lost 0 bases, leaving 5 bases of the junction unmatched. This CDR3 contains 16 residues. The CDR3 nucleotides read TGTGCCAGCAGCGTAGATACAGGGGTGTACACCGGGGAGCTGTTTTTT. Protein sequence: CASSVDTGVYTGELFF.

This clone came up a few times. The genes are TRBV12-5 and TRBJ2-7; TRBD1 matches at 9 bases. The CDR3 consists of 14 residues. V shed 3 bases, J shed 3 bases, and the junction held 3 bases outside the gene matches. CDR1 is LGHNT and CDR2 is FRNRAP in the germline V gene. Here the CDR3 reads CASGFGTGIYEQYF. The DNA for the CDR3 is TGTGCTAGTGGTTTCGGGACAGGGATCTACGAGCAGTACTTC.

In this sample, this clone turned up a few times. This sequence joins TRBV7-9 and TRBJ1-2; no definite D call. Trimming stripped 1 base from V and 7 bases from J, with 16 bases between. Germline CDR1 reads SEHNR; CDR2 reads FQNEAQ (reference sequence). CDR3 length: 15 amino acids. For the CDR3, the DNA is TGTGCCAGCAGCTTAGGTTTCATTCGGGGAGTTGGCTACACCTTC. Residues: CASSLGFIRGVGYTF.